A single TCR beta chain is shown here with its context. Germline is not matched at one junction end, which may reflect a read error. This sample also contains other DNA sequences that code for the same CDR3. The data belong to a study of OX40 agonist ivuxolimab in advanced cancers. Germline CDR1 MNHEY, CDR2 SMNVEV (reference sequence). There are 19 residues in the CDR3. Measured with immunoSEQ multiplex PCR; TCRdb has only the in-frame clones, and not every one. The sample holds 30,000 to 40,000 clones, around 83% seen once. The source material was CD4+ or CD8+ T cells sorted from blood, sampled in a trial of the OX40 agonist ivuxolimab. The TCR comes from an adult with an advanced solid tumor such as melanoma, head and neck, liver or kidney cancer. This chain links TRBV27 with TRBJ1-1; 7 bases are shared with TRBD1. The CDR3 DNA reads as TGTGCCAGCAGTTTATCGACCCCTTATGCGGGACAGTTGAACACTGAGGCTTTCTTT. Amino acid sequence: CASSLSTPYAGQLNTEAFF.